This T cell receptor beta chain comes out of a study of blood T cell repertoires in COVID-19. Across the study: Whether acute or convalescent, the COVID-19 samples came from the United States, Italy and Spain. PBMCs, B-cell-depleted T cells, or T cells were the source of the cDNA or gDNA that made up the material.

The repertoire was sequenced with immunoSEQ multiplex PCR; TCRdb's copy has only in-frame clones and lacks some. This sample carries roughly 78,000 clones, around 80% of them seen once, and the ten largest clones take around 13%. The Seattle site enrolled patients during active infection and followed them longitudinally. Germline V lookup: CDR1 MNHEY, CDR2 SVGAGI. The CDR3 totals 13 residues. V was cut by 4 bases and J by 3 bases, with 9 bases left in between. This TCR was recovered from a man between 45 and 60 years old with COVID-19, enrolled during active disease. Sequencing was performed on peripheral blood. This chain joins TRBV6-5 and TRBJ1-2; unclear D gene. CDR3 sequence: CASSLKSDYGYTF. CDR3 DNA sequence: TGTGCCAGCAGTTTAAAATCGGACTATGGCTACACCTTC.